Listed below are T cell receptor beta chains from one sample, sequenced in a study of OX40 agonist ivuxolimab in advanced cancers. Repertoires were generated with immunoSEQ multiplex PCR, while TCRdb's copy carries only in-frame clones and drops some. The top ten clones hold under 3% of a sample with tens of thousands of clones, around 85% of them seen once. The sample here was CD4+ or CD8+ T cells sorted from blood, taken in a trial of the OX40 agonist ivuxolimab. All receptors derive from an adult with an advanced solid tumor such as melanoma, head and neck, liver or kidney cancer. Both conserved end residues are part of each CDR3. D genes are given only for firm matches. Expanded clones get a size class; other rows say once, few or many, or leave the size out.

j_gene: TRBJ2-5; v_gene: TRBV7-2; d_gene: TRBD2; abundance: NA; CDR3aa: CASSSSSGSGEETQYF; CDR3nt: TGTGCCAGCAGCTCCTCGTCCGGGAGCGGGGAAGAGACCCAGTACTTC
j_gene: TRBJ2-5; v_gene: TRBV7-3; d_gene: NA; abundance: NA; CDR3aa: CASSLTGSSPQYF; CDR3nt: TGTGCCAGCAGCTTAACGGGAAGCAGCCCCCAGTACTTC
j_gene: TRBJ2-5; v_gene: TRBV11-3; d_gene: NA; abundance: NA; CDR3aa: CASSRQGETQYF; CDR3nt: TGTGCCAGCAGCCGCCAGGGAGAGACCCAGTACTTC
j_gene: TRBJ1-1; v_gene: TRBV29-1; d_gene: NA; abundance: NA; CDR3aa: CSVGAGRDTEAFF; CDR3nt: TGCAGCGTTGGGGCAGGGAGGGACACTGAAGCTTTCTTT
j_gene: TRBJ2-4; v_gene: TRBV9; d_gene: NA; abundance: NA; CDR3aa: CASSVEPRQGENIQYF; CDR3nt: TGTGCCAGCAGCGTAGAACCGCGGCAGGGCGAAAACATTCAGTACTTC
j_gene: TRBJ1-5; v_gene: TRBV5-1; d_gene: TRBD1; abundance: few; CDR3aa: CASSRGDRRAEPQHF; CDR3nt: TGCGCCAGCAGCAGAGGGGACAGGCGTGCGGAGCCCCAGCATTTT
j_gene: TRBJ2-5; v_gene: TRBV19; d_gene: TRBD1; abundance: NA; CDR3aa: CASQDRARETQYF; CDR3nt: TGTGCCAGCCAGGACAGGGCTCGGGAGACCCAGTACTTC
j_gene: TRBJ1-2; v_gene: TRBV28; d_gene: NA; abundance: NA; CDR3aa: CASSLMGAPVYGYTF; CDR3nt: TGTGCCAGCAGTTTAATGGGGGCCCCAGTCTATGGCTACACCTTC
j_gene: TRBJ1-2; v_gene: TRBV19; d_gene: NA; abundance: NA; CDR3aa: CASSRTATRPYGYTF; CDR3nt: TGTGCCAGTAGTAGGACAGCTACCAGACCATATGGCTACACCTTC
j_gene: TRBJ2-2; v_gene: TRBV19; d_gene: NA; abundance: NA; CDR3aa: CASSITNTGELFF; CDR3nt: TGTGCCAGTAGTATCACCAACACCGGGGAGCTGTTTTTT
j_gene: TRBJ1-5; v_gene: TRBV28; d_gene: TRBD1; abundance: NA; CDR3aa: CASTIGDRDFQPQHF; CDR3nt: TGTGCCAGCACCATAGGGGACAGGGATTTTCAGCCCCAGCATTTT
j_gene: TRBJ1-6; v_gene: TRBV4-1; d_gene: NA; abundance: NA; CDR3aa: CASGLRPGSSYNSPLHF; CDR3nt: TGCGCCAGCGGCCTCCGACCAGGGAGCTCCTATAATTCACCCCTCCACTTT
j_gene: TRBJ2-5; v_gene: TRBV7-9; d_gene: NA; abundance: NA; CDR3aa: CASSRVGTQETQYF; CDR3nt: TGTGCCAGCAGCCGAGTCGGGACCCAAGAGACCCAGTACTTC
j_gene: TRBJ2-1; v_gene: TRBV9; d_gene: TRBD1; abundance: NA; CDR3aa: CASSVGGGWAYNEQFF; CDR3nt: TGTGCCAGCAGCGTAGGAGGGGGCTGGGCCTACAATGAGCAGTTCTTC
j_gene: TRBJ2-3; v_gene: TRBV2; d_gene: NA; abundance: NA; CDR3aa: CASNPSSTQYF; CDR3nt: TGTGCCAGCAACCCTTCCTCGACGCAGTATTTT
j_gene: TRBJ2-7; v_gene: TRBV6-1; d_gene: NA; abundance: NA; CDR3aa: CASSEGARGDSYEQYF; CDR3nt: TGTGCCAGCAGTGAAGGTGCTCGGGGAGACTCCTACGAGCAGTACTTC
j_gene: TRBJ2-3; v_gene: TRBV10-3; d_gene: NA; abundance: NA; CDR3aa: CAISEWQGTDTQYF; CDR3nt: TGTGCCATCAGTGAGTGGCAGGGGACAGATACGCAGTATTTT
j_gene: TRBJ1-6; v_gene: TRBV7-9; d_gene: NA; abundance: NA; CDR3aa: CASGRLNSPLHF; CDR3nt: TGTGCCAGCGGGCGGTTAAATTCACCCCTCCACTTT
j_gene: TRBJ2-7; v_gene: TRBV5-1; d_gene: TRBD1; abundance: NA; CDR3aa: CASSSTGVMDEQYF; CDR3nt: TGCGCCAGCAGCTCGACAGGGGTTATGGATGAGCAGTACTTC
j_gene: TRBJ1-6; v_gene: TRBV4-3; d_gene: NA; abundance: NA; CDR3aa: CASSPTTYETRNNPSYNSPLHF; CDR3nt: TGCGCCAGCAGCCCAACCACATACGAGACACGGAATAACCCCTCCTATAATTCACCCCTCCACTTT
j_gene: TRBJ1-1; v_gene: TRBV29-1; d_gene: NA; abundance: NA; CDR3aa: CSVERNTEAFF; CDR3nt: TGCAGCGTTGAACGGAACACTGAAGCTTTCTTT
j_gene: TRBJ2-3; v_gene: TRBV9; d_gene: TRBD2; abundance: few; CDR3aa: CASSVREGSSTDTQYF; CDR3nt: TGTGCCAGCAGCGTAAGGGAGGGGTCTAGCACAGATACGCAGTATTTT
j_gene: TRBJ1-1; v_gene: TRBV19; d_gene: TRBD1; abundance: NA; CDR3aa: CASSIKADREAFF; CDR3nt: TGTGCCAGTAGTATAAAGGCGGACAGGGAAGCTTTCTTT
j_gene: TRBJ1-5; v_gene: TRBV2; d_gene: NA; abundance: NA; CDR3aa: CASNPTENNQPQHF; CDR3nt: TGTGCCAGCAATCCGACAGAGAACAATCAGCCCCAGCATTTT
j_gene: TRBJ2-3; v_gene: TRBV10-3; d_gene: NA; abundance: NA; CDR3aa: CAISELPGETDTQYF; CDR3nt: TGTGCCATCAGTGAACTTCCGGGGGAGACAGATACGCAGTATTTT
j_gene: TRBJ1-3; v_gene: TRBV30; d_gene: NA; abundance: NA; CDR3aa: CAWSRGRSSGNTIYF; CDR3nt: TGTGCCTGGAGTCGTGGCAGGAGCTCTGGAAACACCATATATTTT
j_gene: TRBJ2-7; v_gene: TRBV28; d_gene: NA; abundance: NA; CDR3aa: CASEGQSYEQYF; CDR3nt: TGTGCCAGCGAGGGGCAATCTTACGAGCAGTACTTC
j_gene: TRBJ1-6; v_gene: TRBV2; d_gene: NA; abundance: NA; CDR3aa: CASSEGGYNSPLHF; CDR3nt: TGTGCCAGCAGTGAAGGGGGGTATAATTCACCCCTCCACTTT
j_gene: TRBJ1-6; v_gene: TRBV5-6; d_gene: TRBD1; abundance: NA; CDR3aa: CASSLRDRDSPLHF; CDR3nt: TGTGCCAGCAGCTTGCGGGACAGGGATTCACCCCTCCACTTT
j_gene: TRBJ2-5; v_gene: TRBV18; d_gene: TRBD1; abundance: once; CDR3aa: CASSPSTAGGETQYF; CDR3nt: TGTGCCAGCTCACCATCGACCGCAGGGGGAGAGACCCAGTACTTC
j_gene: TRBJ1-4; v_gene: TRBV6-6; d_gene: TRBD1; abundance: NA; CDR3aa: CASGTGGLNEKLFF; CDR3nt: TGTGCCAGCGGGACAGGGGGCCTTAATGAAAAACTGTTTTTT
j_gene: TRBJ2-7; v_gene: TRBV7-9; d_gene: NA; abundance: NA; CDR3aa: CASSLDGWRAFSYEQYF; CDR3nt: TGTGCCAGCAGCTTAGATGGGTGGAGGGCTTTTTCCTACGAGCAGTACTTC
j_gene: TRBJ2-1; v_gene: TRBV7-2; d_gene: NA; abundance: NA; CDR3aa: CASSLFGLWTNEQFF; CDR3nt: TGTGCCAGCAGCTTGTTCGGACTTTGGACAAATGAGCAGTTCTTC
j_gene: TRBJ1-1; v_gene: TRBV4-1; d_gene: TRBD1; abundance: NA; CDR3aa: CASSSPKGQGGTEAFF; CDR3nt: TGCGCCAGCAGCTCACCCAAAGGACAGGGCGGCACTGAAGCTTTCTTT
j_gene: TRBJ1-5; v_gene: TRBV19; d_gene: NA; abundance: few; CDR3aa: CASSIQYSNQPQHF; CDR3nt: TGTGCCAGTAGTATACAGTACAGCAATCAGCCCCAGCATTTT
j_gene: TRBJ2-7; v_gene: TRBV7-3; d_gene: NA; abundance: NA; CDR3aa: CASSLTAGATYEQYF; CDR3nt: TGTGCCAGCAGCTTAACTGCCGGGGCCACCTACGAGCAGTACTTC
j_gene: TRBJ2-1; v_gene: TRBV2; d_gene: NA; abundance: NA; CDR3aa: CASRESSYNEQFF; CDR3nt: TGTGCCAGCAGAGAAAGCTCCTACAATGAGCAGTTCTTC
j_gene: TRBJ2-1; v_gene: TRBV5-1; d_gene: NA; abundance: NA; CDR3aa: CASSLGRLDVNEQFF; CDR3nt: TGCGCCAGCAGCTTGGGTCGGCTAGACGTGAATGAGCAGTTCTTC
j_gene: TRBJ2-5; v_gene: TRBV28; d_gene: NA; abundance: NA; CDR3aa: CASCPPRLGGLQETQYF; CDR3nt: TGTGCCAGCTGTCCCCCTCGACTAGGCGGCCTACAAGAGACCCAGTACTTC
j_gene: TRBJ1-3; v_gene: TRBV5-1; d_gene: NA; abundance: once; CDR3aa: CASSYSASGGNTIYF; CDR3nt: TGCGCCAGCAGCTATTCGGCCTCGGGGGGAAACACCATATATTTT
j_gene: TRBJ1-6; v_gene: TRBV6-5; d_gene: NA; abundance: few; CDR3aa: CASSFTGYSSPLHF; CDR3nt: TGTGCCAGCAGTTTCACAGGTTATAGTTCACCCCTCCACTTT
j_gene: TRBJ1-1; v_gene: TRBV5-1; d_gene: NA; abundance: NA; CDR3aa: CASSLGENTEAFF; CDR3nt: TGCGCCAGCAGCCTAGGGGAGAACACTGAAGCTTTCTTT
j_gene: TRBJ2-7; v_gene: TRBV29-1; d_gene: NA; abundance: NA; CDR3aa: CSVRTAYEQYF; CDR3nt: TGCAGCGTAAGGACAGCCTACGAGCAGTACTTC
j_gene: TRBJ1-4; v_gene: TRBV2; d_gene: NA; abundance: NA; CDR3aa: CASSETRSGEKLFF; CDR3nt: TGTGCCAGCAGCGAGACACGGTCCGGGGAAAAACTGTTTTTT
j_gene: TRBJ2-5; v_gene: TRBV30; d_gene: TRBD1; abundance: NA; CDR3aa: CAWSPSTGQETQYF; CDR3nt: TGTGCCTGGAGTCCATCGACAGGGCAAGAGACCCAGTACTTC
j_gene: TRBJ2-5; v_gene: TRBV27; d_gene: NA; abundance: once; CDR3aa: CASSPIRRGGETQYF; CDR3nt: TGTGCCAGCAGTCCCATACGCAGGGGAGGAGAGACCCAGTACTTC
j_gene: TRBJ1-2; v_gene: TRBV4-1; d_gene: NA; abundance: NA; CDR3aa: CASSQSGRVDYGYTF; CDR3nt: TGCGCCAGCAGCCAATCGGGCAGGGTGGACTATGGCTACACCTTC
j_gene: TRBJ2-7; v_gene: TRBV18; d_gene: NA; abundance: NA; CDR3aa: CASSPSGPNEQYF; CDR3nt: TGTGCCAGCTCACCATCAGGGCCTAACGAGCAGTACTTC
j_gene: TRBJ2-1; v_gene: TRBV4-2; d_gene: TRBD2; abundance: NA; CDR3aa: CASSQDLSGGSYNEQFF; CDR3nt: TGTGCCAGCAGCCAAGATCTTAGCGGGGGTTCATACAATGAGCAGTTCTTC
j_gene: TRBJ2-5; v_gene: TRBV6-4; d_gene: NA; abundance: few; CDR3aa: CASMKKGGQNQETQYF; CDR3nt: TGTGCCAGCATGAAGAAAGGGGGACAAAACCAAGAGACCCAGTACTTC